One and the same sample provided the 5 T cell receptor beta chains below, sequenced in a study of blood T cells in healthy people across ages. Through a sample-barcoded 5' primer and a J-beta primer mix, a second PCR was run for roughly 6 to 11 cycles. Via MiXCR, TCRdb re-called the 5' RACE reads, giving one row per CDR3 protein. The sample lists approximately 800,000 distinct CDR3 sequences, 53% occurring once. Sequencing was done on a sample of blood. These receptors were collected from a man older than 75 in good health.

This clonotype was detected a few times. CDR3 in amino acids: CASSYSTGQTSYEQYF. CDR3 DNA: TGTGCCAGCAGTTACTCGACGGGACAGACCTCCTACGAGCAGTACTTC. The chain joins TRBV6-5 to TRBJ2-7; 7 nucleotides align to TRBD1. Germline loops: CDR1 MNHEY, CDR2 SVGAGI. CDR3 length: 16 amino acids. Germline trimming cut 0 bases from V and 0 bases from J; bases unmatched to any gene: 5.

The table lists this clonotype with a few counts. The J gene is TRBJ1-2, the V gene TRBV7-9, with a possible D match to TRBD1 (5 bases). Germline V gene lookup returns CDR1 SEHNR and CDR2 FQNEAQ (reference sequence). The CDR3 covers 11 residues. V was cut by 1 base and J by 8 bases, with 5 bases left in between. In nucleotides, the CDR3 is TGTGCCAGCAGCTTAGGGACAGGCTACACCTTC. Protein: CASSLGTGYTF.

This sequence joins TRBV29-1 and TRBJ2-2; D is perhaps TRBD1 (5 bases). Germline V gives CDR1 SQVTM, CDR2 ANQGSEA. CDR3 length equals 16 residues. V lost 6 bases, J lost 1 base, and 18 bases lay in between. The CDR3 DNA is TGCAGCGTCGTACTGTGGGGCAGGTGGAACACCGGGGAGCTGTTTTTT. Amino acid sequence: CSVVLWGRWNTGELFF.

This clonotype was counted at least ten times. V and J are TRBV6-5 and TRBJ1-1, with 11 positions matching TRBD1. The J segment lost 4 bases and the V segment lost 1 base, leaving 5 bases of the junction unmatched. There are 16 residues in the CDR3. Germline V gene lookup returns CDR1 MNHEY and CDR2 SVGAGI. The CDR3 loop reads CASSYLRTGGITEAFF. DNA for the CDR3: TGTGCCAGCAGTTACTTGAGGACAGGGGGCATCACTGAAGCTTTCTTT.

The chain recombines TRBV20-1 with TRBJ2-3, with TRBD2 matching 7 bases. CDR3 length equals 15 residues. Per germline, CDR1 DFQATT and CDR2 SNEGSKA (reference sequence). Trimming took 2 bases from V and 4 from J; bases not matched to a gene: 9. CDR3 protein: CSARSKRGRADTQYF. CDR3 sequence (DNA): TGCAGTGCTAGATCCAAGCGGGGTAGGGCAGATACGCAGTATTTT.